This is a list of T cell receptor beta chains from one sample in a study of T cell responses to AZD1222 COVID-19 vaccine. Using immunoSEQ multiplex PCR, the repertoire was profiled, and TCRdb retains in-frame clones only, with some absent. The top ten clones hold 4% to 5% of a sample with about 100,000 clones, around 87% of them seen once. The source was peripheral blood, collected on day 0 of MenACWY control vaccination. The source of these receptors is an adult in good health. Both conserved end residues are part of each CDR3. D genes are given only for firm matches. Clone size appears in some rows only: once, few, many, or a class for an expanded clone.

v_gene	j_gene	abundance	d_gene	CDR3aa	CDR3nt
TRBV18	TRBJ1-5	few	TRBD1	CASSSDRGNQPQHF	TGTGCCAGCTCATCCGACAGGGGAAATCAGCCCCAGCATTTT
TRBV3-1/TRBV3-2	TRBJ1-4	-	TRBD1	CASSQDGNRGGKLFF	TGTGCCAGCAGCCAAGATGGTAACAGGGGAGGGAAACTGTTTTTT
TRBV14	TRBJ2-2	-	-	CASSQGAYGELFF	TGTGCCAGCAGCCAAGGCGCATACGGGGAGCTGTTTTTT
TRBV12-3/TRBV12-4	TRBJ1-2	-	-	CASSPNQGYGYTF	TGTGCCAGCAGTCCGAACCAGGGCTATGGCTACACCTTC
TRBV7-9	TRBJ1-1	-	-	CASSLHADTEAFF	TGTGCCAGCAGCTTACACGCGGACACTGAAGCTTTCTTT
TRBV7-2	TRBJ2-5	-	-	CASSSTQGHLLSEETQYF	TGTGCCAGCAGCTCTACTCAGGGGCACCTACTGAGCGAAGAGACCCAGTACTTC
TRBV19	TRBJ2-3	-	TRBD2	CASSSPPGASGGDADTQYF	TGTGCCAGTAGTTCCCCCCCTGGCGCTAGCGGGGGGGACGCAGATACGCAGTATTTT
TRBV28	TRBJ1-4	-	-	CASSIAGAGDEKLFF	TGTGCCAGCAGTATCGCAGGGGCGGGAGATGAAAAACTGTTTTTT
TRBV6-5	TRBJ2-1	-	-	CASNLGGMPYNEQFF	TGTGCCAGCAATCTAGGCGGGATGCCCTACAATGAGCAGTTCTTC
TRBV5-1	TRBJ1-3	-	-	CASSFGEYTGGNTIYF	TGCGCCAGCAGCTTTGGGGAGTATACAGGTGGAAACACCATATATTTT
TRBV28	TRBJ2-1	-	TRBD1	CASRGTGLGEQFF	TGTGCCAGCAGGGGGACAGGGCTCGGTGAGCAGTTCTTC
TRBV7-3	TRBJ2-3	-	-	CASSLGSTDTQYF	TGTGCCAGCAGCTTAGGGAGCACAGATACGCAGTATTTT
TRBV6-2/TRBV6-3	TRBJ1-1	-	-	CASSSPTVNTEAFF	TGTGCCAGCAGTTCGCCGACAGTGAACACTGAAGCTTTCTTT
TRBV15	TRBJ1-6	-	TRBD1	CATSPDRVDNSPLHF	TGTGCCACCAGTCCTGACAGGGTGGATAATTCACCCCTCCACTTT
TRBV14	TRBJ1-3	-	-	CASSPPVGAGNTIYF	TGTGCCAGCAGCCCCCCGGTTGGTGCCGGAAACACCATATATTTT
TRBV28	TRBJ2-7	-	-	CASSHAGTASSYEQYF	TGTGCCAGCAGTCATGCTGGGACCGCTAGCTCCTACGAGCAGTACTTC
TRBV5-1	TRBJ1-3	-	-	CASSVNGGNTIYF	TGCGCCAGCAGCGTAAATGGAGGAAACACCATATATTTT
TRBV9	TRBJ1-2	-	-	CASSGDPRENYGYTF	TGTGCCAGCAGCGGAGACCCCAGGGAAAACTATGGCTACACCTTC
TRBV7-8	TRBJ2-5	-	-	CASSRGQKETQYF	TGTGCCAGCAGCCGAGGACAGAAAGAGACCCAGTACTTC
TRBV7-2	TRBJ1-1	-	TRBD1	CASSPRGGTEAFF	TGTGCCAGCAGTCCCAGGGGGGGCACTGAAGCTTTCTTT
TRBV4-3	TRBJ1-5	-	-	CASSSEGNRDHYQPQHF	TGCGCCAGCAGCTCCGAGGGAAACAGGGATCATTATCAGCCCCAGCATTTT
TRBV7-6	TRBJ2-3	-	TRBD2	CASSPRASGRTDTQYF	TGTGCCAGCAGCCCACGGGCTAGCGGGAGGACAGATACGCAGTATTTT
TRBV30	TRBJ1-6	-	TRBD1	CAWSAGTGSPLHF	TGTGCCTGGAGTGCGGGGACAGGGTCACCCCTCCACTTT
TRBV10-3	TRBJ2-2	-	-	CAITLNTGELFF	TGTGCCATCACCTTAAACACCGGGGAGCTGTTTTTT
TRBV7-2	TRBJ2-7	-	TRBD2	CASSGGLAGGVDF	TGTGCCAGCAGCGGGGGACTAGCGGGAGGGGTGGACTTC
TRBV19	TRBJ2-1	-	-	CASSIWDEQFF	TGTGCCAGTAGTATATGGGATGAGCAGTTCTTC
TRBV3-1/TRBV3-2	TRBJ2-3	-	-	CASSPFRDTQYF	TGTGCCAGCAGCCCCTTTAGAGATACGCAGTATTTT
TRBV7-2	TRBJ1-6	-	-	CASSLAPPSPLHF	TGTGCCAGCAGCTTAGCGCCCCCTTCACCCCTCCACTTT
TRBV29-1	TRBJ1-2	once	TRBD1	CSVEPGQGAVGYTF	TGCAGCGTAGAACCGGGACAGGGGGCTGTTGGCTACACCTTC
TRBV18	TRBJ2-7	-	-	CASSPDRDGGFSYEQYF	TGTGCCAGCTCACCGGACAGAGATGGAGGATTCTCCTACGAGCAGTACTTC
TRBV6-1	TRBJ1-5	-	-	CASSEANQPQHF	TGTGCCAGCAGTGAAGCGAATCAGCCCCAGCATTTT
TRBV19	TRBJ1-2	-	-	CASSGFEGDYGYTF	TGTGCCAGTAGCGGCTTTGAGGGGGACTATGGCTACACCTTC
TRBV7-2	TRBJ2-5	-	-	CASSSSRMWQETQYF	TGTGCCAGCAGCTCATCCCGAATGTGGCAAGAGACCCAGTACTTC
TRBV30	TRBJ1-1	-	-	CAWSVTKDTEAFF	TGTGCCTGGAGTGTAACGAAGGACACTGAAGCTTTCTTT
TRBV6-5	TRBJ2-7	-	-	CASAGSPSSYEQYF	TGTGCCAGCGCGGGGTCTCCTAGCTCCTACGAGCAGTACTTC
TRBV2	TRBJ1-4	-	-	CASSWEGLNEKLFF	TGTGCCAGCAGTTGGGAAGGGCTTAATGAAAAACTGTTTTTT
TRBV28	TRBJ2-3	-	-	CASSLSPWDTQYF	TGTGCCAGCAGTTTGAGTCCCTGGGATACGCAGTATTTT
TRBV2	TRBJ2-2	-	-	CARRASSKAGELFF	TGTGCCCGGCGCGCGTCCAGTAAGGCCGGGGAGCTGTTTTTT
TRBV29-1	TRBJ1-3	few	-	CSVSGTAVGNTIYF	TGCAGCGTCTCCGGGACCGCGGTTGGGAACACCATATATTTT
TRBV4-1	TRBJ1-3	-	-	CASSQVLGPRGNTIYF	TGCGCCAGCAGCCAAGTTCTGGGGCCGAGAGGAAACACCATATATTTT
TRBV13	TRBJ2-1	-	TRBD2	CASSSAGTSVNEQFF	TGTGCCAGCAGCTCCGCCGGGACTAGCGTCAATGAGCAGTTCTTC
TRBV6-6	TRBJ1-2	-	-	CASSPGGGGHSNYGYTF	TGTGCCAGCAGTCCTGGGGGAGGGGGACATTCTAACTATGGCTACACCTTC
TRBV10-2	TRBJ2-1	once	-	CASSEVRGKQFF	TGCGCCAGCAGTGAGGTCCGGGGAAAGCAGTTCTTC
TRBV10-3	TRBJ2-5	-	-	CAISELGRETQYF	TGTGCCATCAGTGAGCTCGGTAGGGAGACCCAGTACTTC
TRBV14	TRBJ1-2	-	-	CASSQDPPVGGYTF	TGTGCCAGCAGCCAAGACCCCCCGGTGGGGGGCTACACCTTC
TRBV19	TRBJ1-5	-	-	CASTPPISNQPQHF	TGTGCCAGTACGCCGCCCATTAGCAATCAGCCCCAGCATTTT
TRBV6-5	TRBJ2-2	-	TRBD2	CASSILAGASGELFF	TGTGCCAGCAGTATACTAGCGGGGGCTAGCGGGGAGCTGTTTTTT
TRBV19	TRBJ2-1	-	TRBD2	CASSIDLGLAGGNNEQFF	TGTGCCAGTAGTATAGATCTCGGACTAGCGGGAGGAAACAATGAGCAGTTCTTC
TRBV28	TRBJ2-1	-	-	CASSLTGRPSSYNEQFF	TGTGCCAGCAGTTTAACGGGCCGGCCAAGCTCCTACAATGAGCAGTTCTTC
TRBV3-1/TRBV3-2	TRBJ2-4	-	TRBD2	CASSQGREVQYF	TGTGCCAGCAGCCAAGGACGGGAGGTTCAGTACTTC
TRBV5-8	TRBJ2-3	few	TRBD1	CASSRSEGQGWADTQYF	TGTGCCAGCAGCAGAAGCGAGGGACAGGGCTGGGCAGATACGCAGTATTTT
TRBV3-1/TRBV3-2	TRBJ1-5	-	-	CASSQGPPGNQPQHF	TGTGCCAGCAGCCAAGGCCCCCCGGGGAATCAGCCCCAGCATTTT
TRBV19	TRBJ1-4	-	-	CASSDGGEGTNEKLFF	TGTGCCAGTAGTGACGGCGGCGAGGGAACTAATGAAAAACTGTTTTTT
TRBV6-2/TRBV6-3	TRBJ1-1	many	-	CASSYSEEAFF	TGTGCCAGCAGTTACTCAGAGGAAGCTTTCTTT
TRBV5-1	TRBJ1-5	-	-	CASSSGTSNQPQHF	TGCGCCAGCAGCTCGGGGACAAGCAATCAGCCCCAGCATTTT